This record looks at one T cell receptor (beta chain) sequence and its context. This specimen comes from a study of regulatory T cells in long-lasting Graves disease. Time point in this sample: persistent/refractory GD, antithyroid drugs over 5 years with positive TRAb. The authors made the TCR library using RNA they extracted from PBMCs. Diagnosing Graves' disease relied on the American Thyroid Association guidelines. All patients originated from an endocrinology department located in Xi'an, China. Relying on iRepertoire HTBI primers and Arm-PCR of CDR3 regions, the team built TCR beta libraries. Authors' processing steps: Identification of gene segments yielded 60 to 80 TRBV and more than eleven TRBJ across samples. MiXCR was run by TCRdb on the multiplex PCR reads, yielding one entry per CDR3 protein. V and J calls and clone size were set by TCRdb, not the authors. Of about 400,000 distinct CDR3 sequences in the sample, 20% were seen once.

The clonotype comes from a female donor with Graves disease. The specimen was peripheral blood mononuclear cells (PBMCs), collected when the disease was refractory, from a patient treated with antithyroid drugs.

The CDR3 is CASSQDGAEGGGELFF. The CDR3 DNA reads TGTGCCAGCAGCCAAGACGGCGCGGAGGGGGGCGGGGAGCTGTTTTTT. The chain recombines TRBV11-2 with TRBJ2-2; possibly TRBD1 or TRBD2 for D (6 bases each). The CDR3 totals 16 residues. V lost 5 bases to trimming and J lost 7 bases, with 20 bases between them. Germline CDR1 and CDR2: SGHAT and FQNNGV.